The present entry profiles one TCR beta chain with its context. The antigen is undetermined. 13 Jbeta primers and 60 Vbeta primers were used for the PCR. Clones were read by immunoSEQ multiplex PCR, and TCRdb kept only the in-frame ones, dropping some. The sample lists a few hundred thousand clones, about 81% occurring once. With V trimmed by 1 base and J by 3 bases, 4 bases remained unmatched. This CDR3 is 15 amino acids long. Looked up from germline, CDR1 is MGHRA and CDR2 is YSYEKL. These data are taken from a study of cytomegalovirus exposure and HLA in healthy donors. The study's findings and limits: When a later analysis was performed, an Asian-associated ancestry cluster reportedly had fewer N-insertions than the approximately 600-donor mean. Per a prior analysis, the majority of TCR beta V segments were productive roughly 90% or roughly 30% of the time. The study designated 150 or so TCR beta chains cytomegalovirus-associated.

The source of this sequence is a woman aged 55-75 years in good health and CMV-seropositive. This chain joins TRBV4-1 and TRBJ2-7; 9 nucleotides align to TRBD1. Sequences were obtained from PBMCs. The CDR3 nucleotides read TGCGCCAGCAGCCAAGCCGGACAGGGGAACTACGAGCAGTACTTC. Translated, it gives CASSQAGQGNYEQYF.